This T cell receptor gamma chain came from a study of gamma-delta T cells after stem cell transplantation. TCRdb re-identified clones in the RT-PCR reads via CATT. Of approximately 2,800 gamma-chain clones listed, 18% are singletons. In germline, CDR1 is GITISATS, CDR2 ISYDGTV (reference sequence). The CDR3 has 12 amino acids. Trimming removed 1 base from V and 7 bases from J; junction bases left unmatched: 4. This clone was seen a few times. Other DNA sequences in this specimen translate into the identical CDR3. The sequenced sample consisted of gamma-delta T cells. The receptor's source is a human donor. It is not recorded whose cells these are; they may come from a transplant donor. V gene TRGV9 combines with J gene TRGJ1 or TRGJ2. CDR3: CALWEVWYKKLF. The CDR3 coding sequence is TGTGCCTTGTGGGAGGTTTGGTATAAGAAACTCTTT.